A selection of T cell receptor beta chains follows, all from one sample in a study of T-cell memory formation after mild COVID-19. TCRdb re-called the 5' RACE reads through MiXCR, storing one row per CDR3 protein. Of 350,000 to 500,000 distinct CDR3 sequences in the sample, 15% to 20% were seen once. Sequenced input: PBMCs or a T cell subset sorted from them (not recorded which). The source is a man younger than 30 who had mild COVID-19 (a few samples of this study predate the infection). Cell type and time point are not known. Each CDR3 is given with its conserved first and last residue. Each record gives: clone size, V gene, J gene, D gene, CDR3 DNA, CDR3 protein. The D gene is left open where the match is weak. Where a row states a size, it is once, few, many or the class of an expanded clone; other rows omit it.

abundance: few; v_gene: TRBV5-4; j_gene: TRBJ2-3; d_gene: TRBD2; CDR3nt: TGTGCCAGCAGCTCCGGGACTAGCGGGGGTAGCACAGATACGCAGTATTTT; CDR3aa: CASSSGTSGGSTDTQYF
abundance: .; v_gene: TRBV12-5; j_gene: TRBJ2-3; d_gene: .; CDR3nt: TGTGCTAGTGGCTCCGGTCGGTGGGATACGCAGTATTTT; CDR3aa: CASGSGRWDTQYF
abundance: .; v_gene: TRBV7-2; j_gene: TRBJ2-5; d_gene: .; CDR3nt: TGTGCCAGCAGCTTACCACGAGCGGGACCAGGGGGTGGGGAGACCCAGTACTTC; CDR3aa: CASSLPRAGPGGGETQYF
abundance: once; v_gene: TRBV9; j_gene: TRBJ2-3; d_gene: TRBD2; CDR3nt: TGTGCCAGCAGCGTCTCGACGGGAGGACGAGATACGCAGTATTTT; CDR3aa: CASSVSTGGRDTQYF
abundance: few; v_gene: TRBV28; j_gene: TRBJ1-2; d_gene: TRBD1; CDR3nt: TGTGCCAGCAGTTTCGGGACAGGCAACTATGGCTACACCTTC; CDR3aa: CASSFGTGNYGYTF
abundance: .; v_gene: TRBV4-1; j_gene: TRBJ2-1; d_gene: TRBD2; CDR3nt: TGCGCCAGCAGCCACCTCGGACTAGCGGGGGGGGGCAATGAGCAGTTCTTC; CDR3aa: CASSHLGLAGGGNEQFF
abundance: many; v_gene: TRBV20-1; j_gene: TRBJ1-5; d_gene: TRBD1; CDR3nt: TGCAGTGCTAGAGATCCGACAGGGTGGGCTCAGCCCCAGCATTTT; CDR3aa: CSARDPTGWAQPQHF
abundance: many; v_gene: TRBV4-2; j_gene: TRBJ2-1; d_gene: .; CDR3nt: TGTGCCAGCAGCCAAGAGGGATCTACCTCCTACAATGAGCAGTTCTTC; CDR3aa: CASSQEGSTSYNEQFF
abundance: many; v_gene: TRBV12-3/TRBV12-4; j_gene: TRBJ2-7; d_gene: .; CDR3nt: TGTGCCAGCAGTTTAAGGGGGAACGACTACGAGCAGTACTTC; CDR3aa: CASSLRGNDYEQYF
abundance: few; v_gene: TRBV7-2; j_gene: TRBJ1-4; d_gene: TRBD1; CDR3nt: TGTGCCAGCAGCTCAAGGGGACAGCAAAAACTGTTTTTT; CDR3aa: CASSSRGQQKLFF
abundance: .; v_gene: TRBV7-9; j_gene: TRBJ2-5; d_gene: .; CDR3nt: TGTGCCAGCAGCCGAGAGATGAGTGTGCAGGGTGAAGAGACCCAGTACTTC; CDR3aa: CASSREMSVQGEETQYF
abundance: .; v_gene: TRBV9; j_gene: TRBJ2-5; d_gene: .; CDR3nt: TGTGCCAGCAGCGTAGTCGGGGGCAACCTGTACTTC; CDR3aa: CASSVVGGNLYF
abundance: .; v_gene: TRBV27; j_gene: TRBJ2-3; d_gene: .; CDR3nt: TGTGCCAGCAGTTTCGTCGGGGTAAGCACAGATACGCAGTATTTT; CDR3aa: CASSFVGVSTDTQYF
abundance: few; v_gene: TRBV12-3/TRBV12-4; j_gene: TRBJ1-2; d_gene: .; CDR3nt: TGTGCCAGCAGTTTAGAACAATACTATGGCTACACCTTC; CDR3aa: CASSLEQYYGYTF
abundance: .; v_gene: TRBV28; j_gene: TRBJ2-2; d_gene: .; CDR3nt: TGTGCCAGCGCTCCTGATGACAGAGCCGGGGAGCTGTTTTTT; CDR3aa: CASAPDDRAGELFF
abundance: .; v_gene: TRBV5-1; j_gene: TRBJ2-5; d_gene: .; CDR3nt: TGCGCCAGCACCCCCGTCGGGGGAGAGACCCAGTACTTC; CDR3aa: CASTPVGGETQYF
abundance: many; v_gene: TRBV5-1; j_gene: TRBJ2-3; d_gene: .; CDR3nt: TGCGCCAGCAGGTTCAGCACAGATACGCAGTATTTT; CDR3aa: CASRFSTDTQYF
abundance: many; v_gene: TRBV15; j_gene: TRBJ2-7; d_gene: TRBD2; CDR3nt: TGTGCCACCAGCAGCCCTACGATGGCTAGCGGCTACGAGCAGTACTTC; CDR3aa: CATSSPTMASGYEQYF
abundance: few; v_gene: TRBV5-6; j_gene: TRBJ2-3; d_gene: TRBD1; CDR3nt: TGTGCCAGCAGCCCAAACAGGGGTGAGTCAGATACGCAGTATTTT; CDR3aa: CASSPNRGESDTQYF
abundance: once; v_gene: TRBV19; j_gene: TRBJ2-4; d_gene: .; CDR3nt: TGTGCCAGTAGCGATCCGGGGGACGTAAACATTCAGTACTTC; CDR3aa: CASSDPGDVNIQYF
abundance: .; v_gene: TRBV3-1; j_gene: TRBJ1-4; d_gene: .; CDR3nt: TGTGCCAGCAGCCAAGGGGGAGGCGGACTGTTTTTT; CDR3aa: CASSQGGGGLFF
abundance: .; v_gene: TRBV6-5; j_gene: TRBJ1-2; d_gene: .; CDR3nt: TGTGCCAGCAGTCCGACTTATAAAGGGGTTTGGTATGGCTACACCTTC; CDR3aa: CASSPTYKGVWYGYTF
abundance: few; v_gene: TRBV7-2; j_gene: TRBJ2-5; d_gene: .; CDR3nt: TGTGCCAGCAGCACTCAGATCGGACCTCAGGGGACCCAGTACTTC; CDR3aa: CASSTQIGPQGTQYF
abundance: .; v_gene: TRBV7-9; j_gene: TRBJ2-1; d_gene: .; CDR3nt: TGTGCCAGCAGCTTAGAGGTGTTCGCGGCGGACTACTACAATGAGCAGTTCTTC; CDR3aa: CASSLEVFAADYYNEQFF
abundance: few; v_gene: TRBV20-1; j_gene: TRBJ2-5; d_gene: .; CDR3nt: TGCAGTGCTAGAAAGGTGGGGGGACTCCAAGAGACCCAGTACTTC; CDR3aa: CSARKVGGLQETQYF
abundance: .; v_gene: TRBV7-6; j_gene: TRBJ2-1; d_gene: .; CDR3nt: TGTGCCAGCAGCTTAGGGCGGGCAGGGCCGCAGTTCTTC; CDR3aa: CASSLGRAGPQFF
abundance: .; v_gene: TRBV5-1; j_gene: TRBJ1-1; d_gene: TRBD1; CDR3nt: TGCGCCAGTGCAGCCTCAGGGGGCTATGGGGACACTGAAGCTTTCTTT; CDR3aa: CASAASGGYGDTEAFF